This T cell receptor (beta chain) was identified in a study of tumor-infiltrating lymphocytes in primary liver carcinoma. With regard to this clonotype: This clone may be a read error of a much larger clone one base away.

Per the germline V gene, CDR1 is SQVTM and CDR2 is ANQGSEA. This CDR3 spans 15 amino acids. Trimming removed 4 bases at V and 0 bases at J, with 16 bases between. Out of unsorted whole blood came the blood RNA, and germline DNA was extracted as well. Using a constant-region primer together with ProtoScript II reverse transcriptase, TCR beta cDNA was made from approximately 0.55 ug of total RNA. What produced the TCR beta libraries was three nested multiplex PCR rounds using slightly modified ARM-PCR. The opening two PCR rounds, around 11 cycles each, paired TRBV1-TRBV30 forward primers with a C-beta reverse primer. TCRdb independently ran MiXCR on the multiplex PCR reads; one entry per CDR3 protein. The table records fewer than 400,000 distinct CDR3 sequences, 50% to 60% of them present only once.

The sample consisted of peripheral blood. The rearrangement uses TRBV29-1 and TRBJ2-7; D is uncertain. The source is a woman younger than 45 with primary liver carcinoma and hepatitis B virus infection. CDR3 in DNA: TGCAGCGTTGTAGTACGAGAAACTACCTCCTACGAGCAGTACTTC. It codes for CSVVVRETTSYEQYF.